This passage covers 8 T cell receptor beta chains from one sample sequenced in a study of T cells in Graves' hyperthyroidism and ophthalmopathy. Authors of the study amplified TCR beta CDR3 regions from RNA transcripts. The TCR CDR3 first-round RT-PCR relied on the HTBI primer set. TCRdb called the multiplex PCR reads again in MiXCR, with one record for every CDR3 protein. The sample has hundreds of thousands of distinct CDR3 sequences; around 15% are singletons. Sample: blood. The receptors come from a man between 18 and 35 years old with Graves' ophthalmopathy.

This clonotype has at least ten counts. The chain links TRBV2 to TRBJ2-7; D unclear. V lost 1 base to trimming and J lost 4 bases, with 14 bases between them. Per germline, CDR1 SNHLY and CDR2 FYNNEI. This CDR3 has 15 residues. CDR3 region: CASSEDLSKGYEQYF. DNA for the CDR3: TGTGCCAGCAGTGAAGACCTTAGTAAGGGTTACGAGCAGTACTTC.

The sample holds many counts of this clonotype. The CDR3, as DNA: TGCGCCAGCAGCTTGGTGGGACAAGGTCAGCCCCAGCATTTT. The encoded protein is CASSLVGQGQPQHF. The J gene is TRBJ1-5, the V gene TRBV5-1, with D perhaps TRBD1 (6 bases). The CDR3 spans 14 residues. Germline lookup yields CDR1 SGHRS and CDR2 YFSETQ. Trimming took 0 bases from V and 6 from J, leaving 10 bases between them.

The sample holds many counts of this clonotype. The V call is TRBV6-1, the J call TRBJ1-1; 8 nucleotides align to TRBD1. The germline V gene encodes CDR1 MNHNS and CDR2 SASEGT. The trim removed 5 bases at V and 3 bases at J, leaving 8 bases unmatched. This CDR3 region has 15 residues. CDR3 sequence: CASSPWTGWDTEAFF. DNA for the CDR3: TGTGCCAGCAGTCCCTGGACAGGGTGGGACACTGAAGCTTTCTTT.

The genes are TRBV4-2 and TRBJ1-5; weak D call: TRBD1 (6 bases). This CDR3 contains 16 residues. Germline loops: CDR1 LGHNA, CDR2 YNFKEQ. The V gene lost 1 base and the J gene lost 3 bases, with 13 bases spanning the gap. The CDR3 here is CASSQGGALINQPQHF. CDR3 sequence (DNA): TGTGCCAGCAGCCAAGGGGGGGCCTTAATCAATCAGCCCCAGCATTTT.

This clonotype occurred many times. For the CDR3, the DNA is TGTGCCAGCAGTTACCCCGACACAATCTATGGCTACACCTTC. It yields the protein CASSYPDTIYGYTF. This chain uses TRBV6-5 with TRBJ1-2; D is uncertain. Trimming pared 2 bases from V and 4 bases from J, leaving 11 bases between. CDR1 and CDR2 (germline): MNHEY, SVGAGI. The CDR3 contains 14 residues.

This clonotype was seen a few times. This chain links TRBV13 with TRBJ1-2, with 9 bases lining up with TRBD1. CDR3 length: 13 residues. Germline CDR1 PRHDT, CDR2 FYEKMQ (reference sequence). With 5 bases clipped from V and 6 bases from J, the junction kept 4 bases outside the gene matches. CDR3 DNA: TGTGCCAGCAGCCGCCGGGACAGGGATGGCTACACCTTC. It yields the protein CASSRRDRDGYTF.

This clonotype was found many times. This rearrangement joins TRBV20-1 to TRBJ1-4; TRBD1 aligns across 11 bases. The CDR3 extends over 15 amino acids. V gave up 6 bases and J gave up 8 bases; unmatched junction bases: 11. Germline V lookup: CDR1 DFQATT, CDR2 SNEGSKA (reference sequence). Written as DNA, the CDR3 is TGCAGTGCAACACTCCCGGGACAGGGGGAAGAAAAACTGTTTTTT. The encoded protein is CSATLPGQGEEKLFF.

This clonotype occurred many times. The chain recombines TRBV10-3 with TRBJ2-3; D unresolved. This CDR3 is 15 amino acids long. V lost 2 bases and J lost 0, with 9 bases in between. The V gene's germline CDR1 is ENHRY and CDR2 SYGVKD. DNA of the CDR3: TGTGCCATCAGTGAGGGGTCGGCTAGCACAGATACGCAGTATTTT. It is translated as CAISEGSASTDTQYF.